This TCR beta chain was retrieved from a study of blood T cells in healthy people across ages. The CDR3 extends over 16 amino acids. Trimming at V came to 0 bases and at J to 4 bases, leaving 5 bases not matched to a gene. Germline CDR1 reads SGHDN; CDR2 reads FVKESK. This clonotype was observed once. It was with a sample-barcoded 5' primer and a J-beta primer mix that a second PCR of about 6 to 12 cycles was run. TCRdb analysed the 5' RACE reads with MiXCR anew, one entry per CDR3 protein. The table records more than 800,000 distinct CDR3 sequences, 35% to 55% of them present only once. V usage is TRBV14 and J usage is TRBJ2-5; 10 bases fit TRBD1. Source material: blood. The origin of this receptor is a woman aged 60-75 years in good health. The DNA for the CDR3 is TGTGCCAGCAGCCAAGAAGAGGGGACAGGGGTAGAGACCCAGTACTTC. Translation: CASSQEEGTGVETQYF.